This TCR beta chain derives from a study of T cell responses to AZD1222 COVID-19 vaccine. Study-level points and caveats: A mostly white British donor set with more females was recruited, and clonal diversity was possibly underestimated.

The assay was immunoSEQ multiplex PCR, and TCRdb's table has in-frame clones only and misses some. The sample yields 75,000 to 95,000 clones, about 90% seen once. On this clone itself: What it recognizes is unknown.

CDR3 length: 16 amino acids. V lost 6 bases and J lost 6; bases outside the gene matches: 9. Germline V gene lookup returns CDR1 SNHLY and CDR2 FYNNEI. This sequence was found in an adult in good health. This chain links TRBV2 with TRBJ1-4; 11 bases fit TRBD1. Specimen: peripheral blood, collected on day 0 of MenACWY control vaccination. CDR3 coding DNA: TGTGCCAGCAGGTCGGCAGGGGGACAGGGGGATGAAAAACTGTTTTTT. This sequence encodes CASRSAGGQGDEKLFF.